Listed below are T cell receptor beta chains from one sample, sequenced in a study of shared clonotypes between healthy human individuals. Produced via immunoSEQ multiplex PCR; TCRdb's table is partial and in-frame only. The sample shows some 2.4 million clones, more than 85% of them seen only once. Sequencing input: naive CD4+ T cells from PBMCs. Receptor source: a man aged 18 to 35 in good health. Some clones in this sample may be carry-over from other donors' samples. Both conserved end residues are trimmed from each CDR3. Each record gives: J gene, clone size, CDR3 length, V gene, CDR3 protein. Part of the rows lack a size; the others show once, few, many or a class for expanded clones.

J: TRBJ2-2; size: once; length: 14; V: TRBV6-5; CDR3: ASSYADRGHTGELF
J: TRBJ1-2; size: .; length: 13; V: TRBV6-5; CDR3: ASSYSSAGIYGYT
J: TRBJ2-7; size: .; length: 12; V: TRBV5-1; CDR3: ASTLGPTSYEQY
J: TRBJ1-1; size: once; length: 8; V: TRBV25-1; CDR3: GGGRTEAF
J: TRBJ2-5; size: .; length: 11; V: TRBV7-2; CDR3: ASSFRDRETQY
J: TRBJ2-1; size: .; length: 12; V: TRBV30; CDR3: AWSWTSPYNEQF
J: TRBJ2-7; size: .; length: 14; V: TRBV9; CDR3: ASSVGGLADPYEQY
J: TRBJ1-4; size: .; length: 13; V: TRBV30; CDR3: AWSVSAGASEKLF
J: TRBJ2-7; size: .; length: 11; V: TRBV10-3; CDR3: AISRQENYEQY
J: TRBJ1-3; size: .; length: 13; V: TRBV7-9; CDR3: ASSRGQVPGNTIY
J: TRBJ2-3; size: .; length: 12; V: TRBV7-3; CDR3: ASSFNAWVDTQY
J: TRBJ1-1; size: .; length: 13; V: TRBV25-1; CDR3: ASSESDGRDTEAF
J: TRBJ1-2; size: .; length: 11; V: TRBV6-1; CDR3: ASRKGGGYGYT
J: TRBJ1-5; size: .; length: 12; V: TRBV19; CDR3: ASTRNDGYQPQH
J: TRBJ1-2; size: .; length: 12; V: TRBV4-2; CDR3: ASSQRRENYGYT